This entry lists 6 T cell receptor beta chains sequenced from one sample in a study of resident and recirculating memory T cells in vitiligo. The repertoire was sequenced with immunoSEQ multiplex PCR; TCRdb's copy has only in-frame clones and lacks some. The sample lists around 40,000 clones; around 90% were seen once. The sequenced sample was blood. Receptor source: a male donor with vitiligo.

The rearrangement uses TRBV10-3 and TRBJ1-3; 7 bases agree with TRBD1. V dropped 2 bases and J dropped 0; count of bases not matched to a gene: 7. The CDR3 covers 17 residues. The germline CDR1 and CDR2 sequences are ENHRY and SYGVKD. The CDR3 DNA reads TGTGCCATCAGTGAGGTAAACAGGGGAGCCTCTGGAAACACCATATATTTT. Its translation is CAISEVNRGASGNTIYF.

The genes are TRBV5-1 and TRBJ2-5; D call uncertain. The J call may not be correct, given that the DNA end is closer to TRBJ2-7. The CDR3 sequence is 11 residues long. Germline CDR1 is SGHRS and CDR2 is YFSETQ. The CDR3 sequence: CASSDSYEQYF. The CDR3 DNA sequence: TGCGCCAGCAGCGACTCGTACGAGCAGTACTTC.

The chain joins TRBV18 to TRBJ2-6, with D possibly matching TRBD2 (6 bases). Between the trimmed V and J ends, which lost 1 base and 1 base, there was a span of 14 bases. Germline CDR1 reads KGHSH; CDR2 reads LQKENI. This CDR3 is built from 18 residues. CDR3 sequence (DNA): TGTGCCAGCTCACCACGAGCCAGGGACTCGTCTGGGGCCAACGTCCTGACTTTC. Translating gives CASSPRARDSSGANVLTF.

In DNA form, the CDR3 reads TGTGCCAGCAGCTTCGGGGTAGCGGGGGGCTACGAGCAGTACTTC. Encoded protein: CASSFGVAGGYEQYF. The chain carries TRBV11-2 and TRBJ2-7; 10 positions agree with TRBD2. In germline, CDR1 is SGHAT, CDR2 FQNNGV. Unmatched junction bases numbered 5, after V lost 3 bases and J lost 3 bases. CDR3 size: 15 residues.

V and J are TRBV5-1 and TRBJ1-3; no clear D. Germline V lookup: CDR1 SGHRS, CDR2 YFSETQ. CDR3 length: 14 residues. Trimming removed 4 bases from V and 2 bases from J, with 10 bases in between. The CDR3 loop is CASSGGSAGNTIYF. DNA for the CDR3: TGCGCCAGCAGCGGAGGGAGCGCTGGAAACACCATATATTTT.

Turning to this clone: The junction departs from germline at one end; a sequencing error may be responsible. The chain links TRBV7-3 to TRBJ1-2; 8 bases align to TRBD1. The CDR3 sequence is 13 residues long. Germline V gene sequence: CDR1 SGHTA, CDR2 FQGTGA. The CDR3 coding sequence is TGTGCCAGCAGCTCGGGACAGGCCCGGTATCAACGGTTC. Its protein product is CASSSGQARYQRF.